This entry concerns a single T cell receptor (beta chain). Its antigen is not identified. One end of the junction fails to match germline, which may point to a read error. CDR3 length equals 13 residues. Germline V CDR1 and CDR2: GTSNPN, SVGIG (reference sequence). Constant-region priming of around 500 ng total RNA yielded TCR beta cDNA. Slightly modified ARM-PCR served as the procedure for the TCR beta libraries. These libraries came from three rounds of nested multiplex PCR. Amplification in the first two PCR rounds was performed using TRBV1-TRBV30 forward primers and a C-beta reverse primer for 10 cycles each. From the multiplex PCR reads, TCRdb called clonotypes with MiXCR, one entry per CDR3 protein. The table has approximately 190,000 distinct CDR3 sequences, around four fifths seen once. Investigators took RNA and DNA out together from 20-30 mg of unsorted bulk tissue. All tumor specimens exceeded 85% viable tumor cells.

These data come from a study of tumor-infiltrating lymphocytes in primary liver carcinoma. Study-wide background: The patient population consisted of men and women between 30 and 69 years of age.

Study-level findings and limits: Among top clones, only about 7-24% appeared in all five tumor regions.

This sequence originates from a man between 35 and 55 years old with primary liver carcinoma and hepatitis B virus infection. The V and J genes are TRBV30 and TRBJ1-1, with D uncertain. The sample consisted of tumor tissue from primary liver carcinoma. Here the CDR3 DNA reads TGTGCCTGGAGTGCGGATAGGATGACTGTAGCTTTCTTT. Its protein is CAWSADRMTVAFF.